Below, one T cell receptor (beta chain) is given with its context. It lacks a known antigen. No clone much larger than this one lies a single base away; base qualities are absent. These data belong to a study of T cell responses to AZD1222 COVID-19 vaccine (dated by TCRdb to the early 2020s). For context, the study as a whole: A total of around 240 trial participants underwent TCR sequencing, of whom 207 had received two doses of AZD1222 and around 25 had received two doses of the MenACWY control vaccine. Trial participants were enrolled by age into subgroups of 18-55, 56-69 and 70-plus years, and 148, 28 and 57 TCR-sequenced participants, respectively, were included in these subgroups. Here is what the overall study found, with its caveats: The vaccine-associated CD4 TCRs covered the entire spike protein, and the dominant responses fell in regions 160-218 and 743-854. After two AZD1222 doses, spike-specific TCR breadth and depth were significantly higher than at day 0 and than in MenACWY recipients. Conclusions about previously exposed vaccinees are limited, since just 5 or 6 AZD1222 recipients were seropositive for SARS-CoV-2 at baseline. Reportedly, close to half of the unique spike-specific TCRs recognized epitopes lying outside the regions that are mutated in the B.1.351 and B.1.1.7 variants. The 56-69-year group was small, and its depth increase did not reach significance, likely because of low power. Participants were mostly white British and included more females than males, and it was suggested by the authors that clonal diversity may have been underestimated. Because no day 14 peak-response samples were available, the repertoires could be characterized only after the peak T cell response.

The time point label on this specimen signifies: baseline before first vaccination. The meaning of the sample's treatment or condition label: meningococcal conjugate vaccine given as trial control. Vaccinee samples were obtained from the UK trials COV001 and COV002, which included a single-blind randomized controlled phase 2/3 trial of AZD1222 (ChAdOx1 nCoV-19) in healthy adults. For TCRbeta chain sequencing, PBMC samples from trial participants were taken at day 0 and at day 28 after the second dose. Including cysteine and phenylalanine, the CDR3 has 15 amino acids. Only the CDR3 region is kept as DNA, spanning 45 bases read in frame from base 1. The junction shows trimming of 3 bases on V and 3 bases on J, plus 14 bases between the germline ends. According to the germline V gene (reference sequence), CDR1 reads MNHEY and CDR2 reads SMNVEV. The CDR3 regions of human TCRbeta chains were subjected to immunosequencing. Under the source paper's analysis protocol: TCRs in the repertoires were matched against a reference library of SARS-CoV-2-specific TCRs that had been generated with the MIRA antigen-specificity platform. Breadth meant the fraction of unique TCRs that were SARS-CoV-2-associated, whereas depth meant the fraction of total T cells that were SARS-CoV-2-associated. Using the MIRA data, every spike-specific TCR was mapped to the spike region that the TCR reacted to and assigned to either a CD4 or a CD8 class. Log10-transformed breadth and depth values were compared by one-way ANOVA with Sidak's multiple comparisons tests. Drawn from immuneACCESS, this table holds only the in-frame rearrangements with V and J called that TCRdb kept. Clones are partly lost; checked studies trace under half to an unresolved V gene and leave the rest unexplained. That table furnishes V, J and clone size, whereas the DNA furnished D and trimming. A total of about 93,000 clones appear in this sample, nearly 90% of them only once. The ten largest make up less than 3.5% of the sample.

The chain employs TRBV27 and TRBJ1-2; possibly the D gene is TRBD1, per 5 matching bases. The material was peripheral blood, obtained on day 0 of MenACWY control vaccination. This receptor was identified in an adult in good health. The CDR3 region reads CASSFAGTSDYGYTF. The nucleotide sequence reads TGTGCCAGCAGTTTCGCAGGGACGTCCGACTATGGCTACACCTTC.